This TCR beta chain emerged from a study of early T cells in non-severe SARS-CoV-2 infection. This clonotype was counted ten times or more. The CDR3 spans 15 residues. Trimming cost V 3 bases and J 0 bases, with 10 bases left between them. The germline V gene encodes CDR1 SGHTA and CDR2 FQGNSA. TCRdb independently ran MiXCR on the 5' RACE reads; one entry per CDR3 protein. Of fewer than 60,000 distinct CDR3 sequences in the sample, more than 9.5% were seen once. Sequencing was done on a sample of whole blood. V gene TRBV7-2 combines with J gene TRBJ2-3; perhaps TRBD2 as D (6 bases). The TCR was taken from an adult who was a healthcare worker with PCR-confirmed SARS-CoV-2 infection or an uninfected control (not recorded which). CDR3 DNA: TGTGCCAGCAGCTTCGGGGGACCTAGCACAGATACGCAGTATTTT. This encodes CASSFGGPSTDTQYF.